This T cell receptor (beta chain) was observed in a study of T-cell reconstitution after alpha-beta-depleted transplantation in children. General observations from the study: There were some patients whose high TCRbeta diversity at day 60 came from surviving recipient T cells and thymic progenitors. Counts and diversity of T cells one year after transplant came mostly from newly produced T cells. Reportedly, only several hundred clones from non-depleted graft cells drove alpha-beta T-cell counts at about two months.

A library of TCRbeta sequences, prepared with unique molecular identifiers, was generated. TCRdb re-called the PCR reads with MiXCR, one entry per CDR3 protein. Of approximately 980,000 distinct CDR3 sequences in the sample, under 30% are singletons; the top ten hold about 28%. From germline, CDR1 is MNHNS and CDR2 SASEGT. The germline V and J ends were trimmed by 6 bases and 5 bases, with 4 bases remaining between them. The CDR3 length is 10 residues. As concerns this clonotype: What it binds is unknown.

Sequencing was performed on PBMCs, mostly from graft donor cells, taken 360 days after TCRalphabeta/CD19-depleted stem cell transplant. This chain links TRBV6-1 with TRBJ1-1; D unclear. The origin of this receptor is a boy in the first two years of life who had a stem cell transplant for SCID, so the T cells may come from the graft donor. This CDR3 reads CASRETEAFF. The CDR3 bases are TGTGCCAGCAGGGAGACTGAAGCTTTCTTT.